This section outlines one T cell receptor beta chain sequence together with its context. This entry belongs to a study of blood T cell repertoires in COVID-19. Background on the study: Samples taken during acute and convalescent COVID-19 were collected in the United States, Italy and Spain.

Germline lookup yields CDR1 SGHRS and CDR2 YFSETQ. The CDR3 runs to 14 residues. Trimming cost V 0 bases and J 4 bases, with 5 bases left between them. Per the original methods: Amplification of reference gene primers provided the estimated nucleated cell counts. Produced via immunoSEQ multiplex PCR; TCRdb's table is partial and in-frame only. V and J calls and clone size are those listed in that table; D and trimming were worked out from the DNA. The table includes some 500,000 clones, around nine tenths detected once. This chain uses TRBV5-1 with TRBJ2-6, with D uncertain. This TCR derives from a woman in her thirties or forties who had recovered from COVID-19. What was sequenced was PBMCs or T cells enriched from blood (not recorded which). This CDR3 reads CASSLVFGANVLTF. CDR3 coding DNA: TGCGCCAGCAGCTTGGTATTCGGGGCCAACGTCCTGACTTTC.